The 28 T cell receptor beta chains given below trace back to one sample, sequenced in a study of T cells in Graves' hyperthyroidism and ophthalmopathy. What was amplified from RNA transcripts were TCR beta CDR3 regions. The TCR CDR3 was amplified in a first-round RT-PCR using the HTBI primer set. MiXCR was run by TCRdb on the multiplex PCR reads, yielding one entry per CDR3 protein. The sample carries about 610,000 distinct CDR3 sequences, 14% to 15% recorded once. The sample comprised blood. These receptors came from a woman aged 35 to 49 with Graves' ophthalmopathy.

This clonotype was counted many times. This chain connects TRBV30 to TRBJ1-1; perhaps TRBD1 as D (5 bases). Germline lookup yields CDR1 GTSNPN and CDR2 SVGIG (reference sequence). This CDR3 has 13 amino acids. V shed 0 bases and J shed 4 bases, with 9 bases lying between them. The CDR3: CAWSVLGGTEAFF. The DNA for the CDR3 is TGTGCCTGGAGTGTATTGGGGGGCACTGAAGCTTTCTTT.

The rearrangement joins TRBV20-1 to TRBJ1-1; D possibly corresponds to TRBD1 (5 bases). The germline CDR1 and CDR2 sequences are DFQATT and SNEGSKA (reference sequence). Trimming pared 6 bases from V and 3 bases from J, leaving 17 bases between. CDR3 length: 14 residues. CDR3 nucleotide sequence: TGCAGTGCCTTCAAGGCAGGGCTTGACACTGAAGCTTTCTTT. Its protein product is CSAFKAGLDTEAFF.

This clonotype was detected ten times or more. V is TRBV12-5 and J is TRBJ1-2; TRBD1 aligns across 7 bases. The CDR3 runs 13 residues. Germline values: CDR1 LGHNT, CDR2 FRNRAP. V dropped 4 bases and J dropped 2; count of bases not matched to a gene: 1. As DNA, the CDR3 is TGTGCTAGTGGTTCGACAGGGAACTATGGCTACACCTTC. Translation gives CASGSTGNYGYTF. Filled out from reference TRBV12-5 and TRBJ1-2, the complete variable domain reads DARVTQTPRHKVTEMGQEVTMRCQPILGHNTVFWYRQTMMQGLELLAYFRNRAPLDDSGMPKDRFSAEMPDATLATLKIQPSEPRDSAVYFCASGSTGNYGYTFGSGTRLTVV.

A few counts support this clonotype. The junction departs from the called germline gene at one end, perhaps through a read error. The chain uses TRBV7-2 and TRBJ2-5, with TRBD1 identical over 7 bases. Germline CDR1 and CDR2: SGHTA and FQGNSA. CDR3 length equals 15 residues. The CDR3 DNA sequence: TGTGCCAGCAGCTTCGGACAGGTGCTCCAAGATACCCAGTACTTC. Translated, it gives CASSFGQVLQDTQYF.

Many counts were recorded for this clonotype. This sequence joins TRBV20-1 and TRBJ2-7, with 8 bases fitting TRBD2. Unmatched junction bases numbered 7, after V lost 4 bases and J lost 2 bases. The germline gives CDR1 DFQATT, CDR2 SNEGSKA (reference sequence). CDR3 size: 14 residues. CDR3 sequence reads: CSATYGGRTYEQYF. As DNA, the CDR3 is TGCAGTGCTACTTATGGCGGGAGGACCTACGAGCAGTACTTC.

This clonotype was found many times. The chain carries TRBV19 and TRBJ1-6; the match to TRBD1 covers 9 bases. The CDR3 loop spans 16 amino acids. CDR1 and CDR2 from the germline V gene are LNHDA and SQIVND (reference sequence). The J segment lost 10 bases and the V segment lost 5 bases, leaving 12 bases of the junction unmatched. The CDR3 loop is CASSPPDRGTESPLHF. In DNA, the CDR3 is TGTGCCAGTAGTCCCCCGGACAGGGGAACTGAGTCACCCCTCCACTTT.

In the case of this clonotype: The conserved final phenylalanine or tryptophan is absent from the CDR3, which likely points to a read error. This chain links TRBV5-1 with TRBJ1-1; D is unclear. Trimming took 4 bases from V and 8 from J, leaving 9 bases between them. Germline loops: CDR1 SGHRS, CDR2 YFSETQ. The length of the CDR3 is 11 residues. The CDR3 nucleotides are TGCGCCAGCAGCCAAGACAAGGAAGCTTTCGTT. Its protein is CASSQDKEAFV.

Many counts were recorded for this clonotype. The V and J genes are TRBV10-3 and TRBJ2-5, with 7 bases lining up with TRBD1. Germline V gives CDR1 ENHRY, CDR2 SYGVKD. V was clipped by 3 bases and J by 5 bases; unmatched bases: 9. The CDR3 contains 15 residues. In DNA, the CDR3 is TGTGCCATCAGTGATCCCCGACAGGGTACGGAGACCCAGTACTTC. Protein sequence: CAISDPRQGTETQYF.

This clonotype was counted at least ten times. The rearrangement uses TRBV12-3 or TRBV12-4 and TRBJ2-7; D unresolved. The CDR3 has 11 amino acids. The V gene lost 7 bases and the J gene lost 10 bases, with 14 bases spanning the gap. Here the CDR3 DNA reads TGTGCCAGCACGCGTGATCACGGCCAGTACTTC. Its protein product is CASTRDHGQYF.

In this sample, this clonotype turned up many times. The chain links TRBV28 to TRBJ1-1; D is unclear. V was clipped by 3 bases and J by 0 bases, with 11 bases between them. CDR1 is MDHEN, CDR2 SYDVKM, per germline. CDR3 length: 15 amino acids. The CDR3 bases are TGTGCCAGCAGTTTCGACTCGACGGTGAACACTGAAGCTTTCTTT. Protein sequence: CASSFDSTVNTEAFF.

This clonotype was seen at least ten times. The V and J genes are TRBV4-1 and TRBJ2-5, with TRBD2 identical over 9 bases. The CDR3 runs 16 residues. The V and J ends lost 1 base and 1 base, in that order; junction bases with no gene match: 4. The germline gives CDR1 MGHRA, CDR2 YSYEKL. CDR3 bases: TGCGCCAGCAGCCAAGCGCTAGCGGGGCCCCAAGAGACCCAGTACTTC. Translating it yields CASSQALAGPQETQYF.

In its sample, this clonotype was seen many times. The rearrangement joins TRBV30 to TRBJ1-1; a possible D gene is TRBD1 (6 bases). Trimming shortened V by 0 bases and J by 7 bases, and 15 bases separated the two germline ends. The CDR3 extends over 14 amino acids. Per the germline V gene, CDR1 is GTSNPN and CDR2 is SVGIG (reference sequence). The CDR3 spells CAWSVGDTVNEAFF. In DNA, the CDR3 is TGTGCCTGGAGTGTAGGGGACACGGTTAATGAAGCTTTCTTT.

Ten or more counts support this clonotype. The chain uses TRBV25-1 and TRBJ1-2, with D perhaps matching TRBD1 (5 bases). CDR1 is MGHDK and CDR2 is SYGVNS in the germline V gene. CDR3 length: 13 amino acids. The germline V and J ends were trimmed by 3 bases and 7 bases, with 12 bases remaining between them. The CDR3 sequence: CASSDGGFGGYTF. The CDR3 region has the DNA TGTGCCAGCAGTGATGGGGGGTTTGGTGGCTACACCTTC.

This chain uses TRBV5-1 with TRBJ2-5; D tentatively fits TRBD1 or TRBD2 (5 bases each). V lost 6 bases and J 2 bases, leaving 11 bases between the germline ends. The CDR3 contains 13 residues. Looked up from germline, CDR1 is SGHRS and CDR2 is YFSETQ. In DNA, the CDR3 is TGCGCCAGCACGGGGACGGAACAAGAGACCCAGTACTTC. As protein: CASTGTEQETQYF.

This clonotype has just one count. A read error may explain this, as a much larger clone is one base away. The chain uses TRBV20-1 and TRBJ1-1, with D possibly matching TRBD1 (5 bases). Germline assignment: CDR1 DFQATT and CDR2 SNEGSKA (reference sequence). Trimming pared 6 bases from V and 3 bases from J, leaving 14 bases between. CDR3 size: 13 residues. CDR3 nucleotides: TGCAGTGCCCGAGGGGATGGGCACACTGAAGCTTTCTTT. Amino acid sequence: CSARGDGHTEAFF.

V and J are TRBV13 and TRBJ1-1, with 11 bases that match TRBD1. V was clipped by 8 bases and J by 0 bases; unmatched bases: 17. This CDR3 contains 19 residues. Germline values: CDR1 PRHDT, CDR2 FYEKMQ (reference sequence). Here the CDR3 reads CASGSYTGTGGGMNTEAFF. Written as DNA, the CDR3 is TGTGCCAGCGGCTCATATACCGGGACAGGGGGAGGGATGAACACTGAAGCTTTCTTT.

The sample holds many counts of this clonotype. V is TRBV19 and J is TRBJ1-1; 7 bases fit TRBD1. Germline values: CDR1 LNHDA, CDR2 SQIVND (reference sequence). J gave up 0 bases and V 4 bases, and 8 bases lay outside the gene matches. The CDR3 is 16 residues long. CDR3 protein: CASSRTDRLMNTEAFF. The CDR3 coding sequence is TGTGCCAGTAGTAGGACGGACAGGCTGATGAACACTGAAGCTTTCTTT.

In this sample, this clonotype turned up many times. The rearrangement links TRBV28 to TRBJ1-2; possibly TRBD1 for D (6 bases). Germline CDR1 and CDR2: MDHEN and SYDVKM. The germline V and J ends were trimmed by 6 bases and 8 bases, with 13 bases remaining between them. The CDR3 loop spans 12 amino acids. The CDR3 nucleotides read TGTGCCAGCAGCACAGGGCACGAGGGCTACACCTTC. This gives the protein CASSTGHEGYTF.

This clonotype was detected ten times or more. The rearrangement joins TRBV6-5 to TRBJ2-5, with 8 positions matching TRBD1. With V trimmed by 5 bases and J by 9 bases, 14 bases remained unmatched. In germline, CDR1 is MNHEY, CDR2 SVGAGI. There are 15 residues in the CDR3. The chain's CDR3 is CASSTPGQATRAQYF. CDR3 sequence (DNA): TGTGCCAGCAGTACCCCGGGACAGGCAACCCGGGCCCAGTACTTC.

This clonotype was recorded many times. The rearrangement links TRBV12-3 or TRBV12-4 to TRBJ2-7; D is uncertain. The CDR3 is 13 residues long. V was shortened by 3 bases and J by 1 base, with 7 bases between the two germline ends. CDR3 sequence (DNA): TGTGCCAGCAGTTTGACCGAATCCTACGAGCAGTACTTC. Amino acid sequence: CASSLTESYEQYF.

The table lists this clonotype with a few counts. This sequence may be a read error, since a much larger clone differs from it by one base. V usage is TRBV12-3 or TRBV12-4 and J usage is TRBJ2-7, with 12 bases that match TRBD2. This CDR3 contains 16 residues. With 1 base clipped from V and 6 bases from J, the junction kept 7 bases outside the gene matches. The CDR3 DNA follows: TGTGCCAGCAGTTTAGGACCTAGCGGGAGGGGATGCGAGCAGTACTTC. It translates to CASSLGPSGRGCEQYF.

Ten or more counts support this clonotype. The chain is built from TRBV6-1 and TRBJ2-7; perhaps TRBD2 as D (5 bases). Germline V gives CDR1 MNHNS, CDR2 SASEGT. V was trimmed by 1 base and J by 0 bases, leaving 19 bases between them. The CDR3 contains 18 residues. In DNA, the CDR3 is TGTGCCAGCAGTGAAGGGGGTTTCTACGGGGTGACCTCCTACGAGCAGTACTTC. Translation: CASSEGGFYGVTSYEQYF.

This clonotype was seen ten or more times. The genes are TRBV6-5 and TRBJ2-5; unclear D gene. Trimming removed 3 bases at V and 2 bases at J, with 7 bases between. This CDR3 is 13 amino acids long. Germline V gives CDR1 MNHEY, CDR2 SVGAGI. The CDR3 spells CASSYEAQETQYF. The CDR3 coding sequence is TGTGCCAGCAGTTATGAGGCACAAGAGACCCAGTACTTC.

The chain's CDR3 is CASSLEKDGNTEAFF. CDR3 sequence (DNA): TGTGCCAGCAGCTTAGAGAAGGACGGGAACACTGAAGCTTTCTTT. The J gene is TRBJ1-1, the V gene TRBV13; D not certain. In germline, CDR1 is PRHDT, CDR2 FYEKMQ (reference sequence). The CDR3 is 15 residues long. Between the trimmed V and J ends, which lost 1 base and 1 base, there was a span of 10 bases.

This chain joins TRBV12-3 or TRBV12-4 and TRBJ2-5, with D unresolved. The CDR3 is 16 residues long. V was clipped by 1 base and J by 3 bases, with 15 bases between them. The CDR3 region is CASSLGSSPVEETQYF. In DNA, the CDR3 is TGTGCCAGCAGTTTAGGGTCAAGCCCGGTGGAAGAGACCCAGTACTTC.

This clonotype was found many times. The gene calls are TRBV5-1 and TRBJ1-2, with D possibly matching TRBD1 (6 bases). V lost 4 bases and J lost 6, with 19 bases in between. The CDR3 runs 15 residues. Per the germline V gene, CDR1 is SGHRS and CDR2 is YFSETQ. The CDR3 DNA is TGCGCCAGCAGCCCTAACGCCGGGACACATGATGGCTACACCTTC. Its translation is CASSPNAGTHDGYTF.

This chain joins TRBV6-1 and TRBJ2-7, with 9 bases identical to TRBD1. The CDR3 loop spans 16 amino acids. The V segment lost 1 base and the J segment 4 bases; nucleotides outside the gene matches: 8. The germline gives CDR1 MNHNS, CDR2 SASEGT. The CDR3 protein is CASSEGSGTGRYEQYF. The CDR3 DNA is TGTGCCAGCAGTGAAGGCTCGGGGACAGGGAGGTACGAGCAGTACTTC.

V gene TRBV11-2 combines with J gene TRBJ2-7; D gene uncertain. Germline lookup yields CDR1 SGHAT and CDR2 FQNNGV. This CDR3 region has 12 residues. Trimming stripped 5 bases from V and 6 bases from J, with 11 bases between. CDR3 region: CASSPGWAEQYF. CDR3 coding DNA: TGTGCCAGCAGCCCAGGTTGGGCCGAGCAGTACTTC.